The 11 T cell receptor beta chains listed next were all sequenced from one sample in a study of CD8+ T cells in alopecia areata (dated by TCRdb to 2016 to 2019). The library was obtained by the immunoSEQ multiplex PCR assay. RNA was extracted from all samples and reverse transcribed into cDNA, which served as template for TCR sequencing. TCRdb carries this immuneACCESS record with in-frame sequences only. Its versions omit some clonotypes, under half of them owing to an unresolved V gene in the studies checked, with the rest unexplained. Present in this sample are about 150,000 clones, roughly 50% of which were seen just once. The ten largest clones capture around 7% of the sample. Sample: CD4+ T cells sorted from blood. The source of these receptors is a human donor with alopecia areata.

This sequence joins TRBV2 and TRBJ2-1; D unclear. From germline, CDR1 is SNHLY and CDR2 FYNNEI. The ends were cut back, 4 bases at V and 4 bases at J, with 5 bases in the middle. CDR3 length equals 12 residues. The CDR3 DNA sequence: TGTGCCAGCAGTGCGGTATACAATGAGCAGTTCTTC. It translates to CASSAVYNEQFF.

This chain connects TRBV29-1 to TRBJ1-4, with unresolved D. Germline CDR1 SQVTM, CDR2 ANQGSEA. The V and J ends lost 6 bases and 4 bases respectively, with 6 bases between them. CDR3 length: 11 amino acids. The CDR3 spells CSVHSNEKLFF. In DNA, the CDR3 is TGCAGCGTCCACAGTAATGAAAAACTGTTTTTT.

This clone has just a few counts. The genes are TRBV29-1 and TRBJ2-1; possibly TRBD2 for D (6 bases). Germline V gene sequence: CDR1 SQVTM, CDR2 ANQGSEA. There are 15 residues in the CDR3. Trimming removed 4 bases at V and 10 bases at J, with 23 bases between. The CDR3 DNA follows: TGCAGCGTTGGAGGGACGGCCCTGACGGGAGTCGAGCAGTTCTTC. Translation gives CSVGGTALTGVEQFF.

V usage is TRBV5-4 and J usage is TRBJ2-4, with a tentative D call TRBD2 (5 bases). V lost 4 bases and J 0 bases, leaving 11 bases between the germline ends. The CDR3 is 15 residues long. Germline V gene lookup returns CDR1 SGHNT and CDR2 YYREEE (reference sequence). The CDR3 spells CASSHGVLAKNIQYF. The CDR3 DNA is TGTGCCAGCAGCCACGGGGTACTAGCCAAAAACATTCAGTACTTC. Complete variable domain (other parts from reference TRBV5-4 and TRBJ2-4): ETGVTQSPTHLIKTRGQQVTLRCSSQSGHNTVSWYQQALGQGPQFIFQYYREEENGRGNFPPRFSGLQFPNYSSELNVNALELDDSALYLCASSHGVLAKNIQYFGAGTRLSVL.

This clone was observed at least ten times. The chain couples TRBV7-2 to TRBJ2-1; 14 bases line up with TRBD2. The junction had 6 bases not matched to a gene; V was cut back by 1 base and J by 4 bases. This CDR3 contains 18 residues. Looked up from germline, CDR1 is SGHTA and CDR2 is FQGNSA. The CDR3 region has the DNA TGTGCCAGCAGCTTAGAAGGGACTAGCGGGAGATTTTACAATGAGCAGTTCTTC. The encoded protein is CASSLEGTSGRFYNEQFF.

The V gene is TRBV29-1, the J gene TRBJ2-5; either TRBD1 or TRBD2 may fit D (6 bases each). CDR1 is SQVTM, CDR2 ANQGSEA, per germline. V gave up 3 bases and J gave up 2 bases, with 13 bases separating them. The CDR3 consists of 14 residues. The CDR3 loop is CSVDYLGGQETQYF. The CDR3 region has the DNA TGCAGCGTTGATTATCTAGGGGGGCAAGAGACCCAGTACTTC.

The CDR3 region has the DNA TGCGCCAGCAGCCTGGCCGGGACAACCTCCTACAATGAGCAGTTCTTC. Translation: CASSLAGTTSYNEQFF. The V gene is TRBV5-1, the J gene TRBJ2-1; possibly TRBD1 for D (6 bases). The V and J ends lost 4 bases and 0 bases respectively, with 14 bases between them. The CDR3 loop spans 16 amino acids. From germline, CDR1 is SGHRS and CDR2 YFSETQ. Variable domain in full (rest from reference TRBV5-1 and TRBJ2-1): KAGVTQTPRYLIKTRGQQVTLSCSPISGHRSVSWYQQTPGQGLQFLFEYFSETQRNKGNFPGRFSGRQFSNSRSEMNVSTLELGDSALYLCASSLAGTTSYNEQFFGPGTRLTVL.

The CDR3 reads CASSVVSPRGGANVLTF. As DNA, the CDR3 is TGTGCCAGCAGCGTAGTATCACCTCGAGGGGGGGCCAACGTCCTGACTTTC. The chain carries TRBV9 and TRBJ2-6; maybe TRBD2 (5 bases). V dropped 0 bases and J dropped 4 bases, with 14 bases sitting between them. This CDR3 is built from 17 residues. The V gene's germline CDR1 is SGDLS and CDR2 YYNGEE.

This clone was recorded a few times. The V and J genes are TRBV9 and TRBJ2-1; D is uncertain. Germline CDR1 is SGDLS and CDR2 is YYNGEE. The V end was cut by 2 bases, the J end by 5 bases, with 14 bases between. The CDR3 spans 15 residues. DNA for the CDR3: TGTGCCAGCAGCGTCGGCCTAGGTTTAGACAATGAGCAGTTCTTC. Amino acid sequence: CASSVGLGLDNEQFF.

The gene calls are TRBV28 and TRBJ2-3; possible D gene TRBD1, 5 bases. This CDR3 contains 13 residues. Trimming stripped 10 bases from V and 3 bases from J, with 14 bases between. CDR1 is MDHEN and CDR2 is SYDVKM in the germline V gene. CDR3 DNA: TGTGCCAACCGACCCCAGGGAACAGATACGCAGTATTTT. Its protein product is CANRPQGTDTQYF.

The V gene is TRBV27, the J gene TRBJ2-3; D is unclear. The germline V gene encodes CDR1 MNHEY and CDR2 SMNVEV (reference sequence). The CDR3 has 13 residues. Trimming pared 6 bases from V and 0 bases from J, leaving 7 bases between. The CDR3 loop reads CASRTASTDTQYF. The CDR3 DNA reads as TGTGCCAGCAGAACAGCTAGCACAGATACGCAGTATTTT.